This T cell receptor (beta chain) derives from a study of blood T cell repertoires in COVID-19. Study-wide background: From the United States, Italy and Spain came samples of acute and convalescent COVID-19. The analysed material was cDNA or gDNA that came from T cells, B-cell-depleted T cells, or PBMCs.

The CDR3 is made up of 14 amino acids. From germline, CDR1 is SGDLS and CDR2 YYNGEE. Deletions cut 2 bases from V and 0 bases from J, with 5 bases between. Some clones are missing from TCRdb's copy, which holds only in-frame ones; the method was immunoSEQ multiplex PCR. This sample yields 540,000 or so clones, of which roughly 89% are seen a single time; 7.5% to 9.5% belongs to the top ten. The material sequenced was peripheral blood. The V gene is TRBV9, the J gene TRBJ2-2; D ambiguous. The receptor was isolated from a woman between 45 and 60 years old with COVID-19, enrolled during active disease. The DNA for the CDR3 is TGTGCCAGCAGCGTTAGCACGAACACCGGGGAGCTGTTTTTT. It translates to CASSVSTNTGELFF.